This T cell receptor (beta chain) was captured in a study of T cells in Graves' hyperthyroidism and ophthalmopathy. Details on this clonotype: Its antigen is as yet unknown.

Germline trimming cut 6 bases from V and 7 bases from J; bases unmatched to any gene: 8. This CDR3 has 14 residues. Per germline, CDR1 SGHTA and CDR2 FQGNSA. Template material for amplifying TCR beta CDR3 regions consisted of RNA transcripts. A first-round RT-PCR of the TCR CDR3 used the HTBI primer set. TCRdb itself ran the multiplex PCR reads through MiXCR, one entry per CDR3 protein. The sample lists 480,000 or so distinct CDR3 sequences; 40% to 50% were seen once. Study-wide results and caveats: Separating ophthalmopathy from stable hyperthyroidism was achieved by a 13 V-J model.

The sequence derives from an adult woman with Graves' disease, either hyperthyroidism or ophthalmopathy (not recorded which). The sample comprised peripheral blood or thyroid tissue (not recorded which). This sequence joins TRBV7-2 and TRBJ2-5, with TRBD1 matching 10 bases. CDR3 amino acids: CASSKDRGRGTQYF. CDR3 nucleotides: TGTGCCAGCAGTAAAGACAGGGGGCGAGGGACCCAGTACTTC.